This T cell receptor (beta chain) appears in the sequencing data of a study of OX40 agonist ivuxolimab in advanced cancers. Study as a whole: An agonistic anti-OX40 (CD134) antibody, ivuxolimab, was used to treat the patients. Under the entry rules, prior anti-PD-1, anti-PD-L1 or anti-CTLA-4 therapy was allowed, and about 40% had some. Dose-escalation patients were diagnosed with hepatocellular carcinoma, melanoma, renal cell cancer or head and neck cancer.

Deletions cut 2 bases from V and 2 bases from J, with 4 bases between. In germline, CDR1 is MDHEN, CDR2 SYDVKM. CDR3 length: 13 residues. Generated by immunoSEQ multiplex PCR, the TCRdb table keeps only in-frame clones and is missing some. This table holds 55,000 to 70,000 clones, roughly 80% found once. This clone turned up a few times. The antigen is undetermined. The study's findings and limits: In a subset of nonresponders, normalized T-cell clonal expansion was also low.

Material: CD4+ or CD8+ T cells sorted from blood, obtained in a trial of the OX40 agonist ivuxolimab. J is TRBJ1-3 and V is TRBV28; D uncertain. This clonotype was sampled from an adult with an advanced solid tumor such as melanoma, head and neck, liver or kidney cancer. CDR3 in amino acids: CASSLTTGNTIYF. In DNA form, the CDR3 reads TGTGCCAGCAGTTTAACTACTGGAAACACCATATATTTT. Supplemented by reference TRBV28 and TRBJ1-3, the full variable domain reads DVKVTQSSRYLVKRTGEKVFLECVQDMDHENMFWYRQDPGLGLRLIYFSYDVKMKEKGDIPEGYSVSREKKERFSLILESASTNQTSMYLCASSLTTGNTIYFGEGSWLTVV.